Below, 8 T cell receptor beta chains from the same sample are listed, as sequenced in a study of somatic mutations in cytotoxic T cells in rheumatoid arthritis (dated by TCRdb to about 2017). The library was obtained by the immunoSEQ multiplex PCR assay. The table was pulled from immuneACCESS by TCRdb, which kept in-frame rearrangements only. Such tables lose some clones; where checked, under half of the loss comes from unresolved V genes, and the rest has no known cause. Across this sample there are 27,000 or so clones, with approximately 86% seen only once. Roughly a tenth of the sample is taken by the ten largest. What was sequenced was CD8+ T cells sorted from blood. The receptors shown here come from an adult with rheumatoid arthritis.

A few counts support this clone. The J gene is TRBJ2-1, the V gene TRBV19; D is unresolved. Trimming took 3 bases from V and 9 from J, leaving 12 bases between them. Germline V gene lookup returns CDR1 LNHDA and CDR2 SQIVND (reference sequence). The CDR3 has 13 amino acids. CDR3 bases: TGTGCCAGTAGTATTCCGACGAAGCCTGAGCAGTTCTTC. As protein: CASSIPTKPEQFF.

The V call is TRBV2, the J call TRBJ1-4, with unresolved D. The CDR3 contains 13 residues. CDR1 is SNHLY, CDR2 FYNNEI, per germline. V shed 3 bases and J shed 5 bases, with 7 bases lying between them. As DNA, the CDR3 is TGTGCCAGCAGTGACAGGTTCAATGAAAAACTGTTTTTT. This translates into CASSDRFNEKLFF.

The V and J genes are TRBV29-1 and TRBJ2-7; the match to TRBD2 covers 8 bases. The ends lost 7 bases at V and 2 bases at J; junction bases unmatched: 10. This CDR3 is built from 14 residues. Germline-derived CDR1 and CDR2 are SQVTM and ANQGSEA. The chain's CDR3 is CSASGLVNTYEQYF. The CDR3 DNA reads TGCAGCGCCTCGGGACTAGTGAACACCTACGAGCAGTACTTC.

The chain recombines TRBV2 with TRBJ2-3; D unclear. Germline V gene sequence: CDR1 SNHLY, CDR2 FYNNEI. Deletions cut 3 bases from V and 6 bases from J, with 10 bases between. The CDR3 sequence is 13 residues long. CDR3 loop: CASSERTADTQYF. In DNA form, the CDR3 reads TGTGCCAGCAGTGAGAGGACGGCCGATACGCAGTATTTT.

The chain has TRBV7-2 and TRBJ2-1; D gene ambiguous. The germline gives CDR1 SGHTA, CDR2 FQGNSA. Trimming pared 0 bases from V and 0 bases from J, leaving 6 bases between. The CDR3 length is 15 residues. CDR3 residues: CASSLAGNSYNEQFF. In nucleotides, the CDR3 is TGTGCCAGCAGCTTAGCGGGGAACTCCTACAATGAGCAGTTCTTC.

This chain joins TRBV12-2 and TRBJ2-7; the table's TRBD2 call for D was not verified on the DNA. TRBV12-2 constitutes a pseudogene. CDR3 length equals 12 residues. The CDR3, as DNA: TGTGCAAGTCGTAACGCTATAACTGAGCAGTACTTC. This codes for CASRNAITEQYF.

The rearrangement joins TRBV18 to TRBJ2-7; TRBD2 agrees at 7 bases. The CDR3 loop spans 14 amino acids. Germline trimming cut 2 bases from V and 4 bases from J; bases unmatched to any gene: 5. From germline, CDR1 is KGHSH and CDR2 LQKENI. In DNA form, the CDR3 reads TGTGCCAGCTCACCAGCGGGAGACCTATACGAGCAGTACTTC. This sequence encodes CASSPAGDLYEQYF.

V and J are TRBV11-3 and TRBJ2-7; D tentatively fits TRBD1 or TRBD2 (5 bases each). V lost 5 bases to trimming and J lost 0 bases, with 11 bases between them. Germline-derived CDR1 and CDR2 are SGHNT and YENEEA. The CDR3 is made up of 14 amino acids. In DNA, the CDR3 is TGTGCCAGCAGCCCGGGACGGAACTCCTACGAGCAGTACTTC. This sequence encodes CASSPGRNSYEQYF.